These T cell receptor beta chains were read from a single sample in a study of blood T cells in healthy people across ages. Using its own MiXCR run on the 5' RACE reads, TCRdb lists one record per CDR3 protein. The table shows hundreds of thousands of distinct CDR3 sequences, with around 20% occurring only once. The sequenced sample consisted of blood. The receptors were gathered from a man in his sixties or seventies in good health. The CDR3 runs from the conserved cysteine through the conserved F or W. The D gene is left open where the match is weak. Only some rows state a clone size, as once, few, many or a class for expanded clones.

size: .
D: .
V: TRBV7-8
J: TRBJ1-4
CDR3: CASSFRGGMDEKLFF
DNA: TGTGCCAGCAGCTTTAGGGGGGGAATGGATGAAAAACTGTTTTTT

size: .
D: .
V: TRBV20-1
J: TRBJ2-1
CDR3: CSARDPASGNEQFF
DNA: TGCAGTGCTAGAGACCCTGCCTCCGGCAATGAGCAGTTCTTC

size: many
D: .
V: TRBV5-1
J: TRBJ1-5
CDR3: CASSLGSNQPQHF
DNA: TGTGCCAGCAGCTTGGGTAGCAATCAGCCCCAGCATTTT

size: many
D: TRBD1
V: TRBV4-1
J: TRBJ1-4
CDR3: CASSQGDRGLSNEKLFF
DNA: TGCGCCAGCAGCCAAGGGGACAGGGGGCTTTCTAATGAAAAACTGTTTTTT

size: .
D: .
V: TRBV7-3
J: TRBJ2-1
CDR3: CASSLGDGSYNEQFF
DNA: TGTGCCAGCTCCTTGGGGGACGGATCCTACAATGAGCAGTTCTTC

size: .
D: .
V: TRBV6-6
J: TRBJ1-2
CDR3: CASTGNRDSYTF
DNA: TGTGCCAGCACAGGAAATCGAGACAGCTACACCTTC

size: few
D: TRBD2
V: TRBV4-1
J: TRBJ2-7
CDR3: CASSQDLSGLAGGRRYEQYF
DNA: TGCGCCAGCAGCCAAGATCTTTCGGGACTAGCGGGAGGGCGACGCTACGAGCAGTACTTC

size: many
D: .
V: TRBV4-2
J: TRBJ2-1
CDR3: CASSQGVRAGDNEQFF
DNA: TGTGCCAGCAGCCAAGGGGTCCGGGCAGGGGACAATGAGCAGTTCTTC

size: few
D: .
V: TRBV2
J: TRBJ2-5
CDR3: CASSENPPRAQYF
DNA: TGTGCCAGCAGTGAGAATCCCCCGAGGGCCCAGTACTTC

size: few
D: TRBD2
V: TRBV7-8
J: TRBJ2-3
CDR3: CASSYLAGDADTQYF
DNA: TGTGCCAGCAGCTACCTAGCGGGGGACGCAGATACGCAGTATTTT

size: once
D: TRBD2
V: TRBV15
J: TRBJ2-1
CDR3: CATSTYSAGGPGEQFF
DNA: TGTGCCACCAGCACCTACTCAGCGGGAGGGCCGGGTGAGCAGTTCTTC

size: many
D: .
V: TRBV25-1
J: TRBJ1-2
CDR3: CASSESGEWSGYTF
DNA: TGTGCCAGCAGTGAATCCGGAGAATGGTCAGGCTACACCTTC

size: .
D: .
V: TRBV3-1
J: TRBJ1-3
CDR3: CASSHRVRGDPGNTIYF
DNA: TGTGCCAGCAGCCACCGGGTGAGGGGTGATCCTGGAAACACCATATATTTT

size: .
D: .
V: TRBV4-3
J: TRBJ1-4
CDR3: CASSPYSTNEKLFF
DNA: TGCGCCAGCAGCCCGTATTCAACTAATGAAAAACTGTTTTTT

size: .
D: TRBD1
V: TRBV15
J: TRBJ2-3
CDR3: CAIESGQGTDTQYF
DNA: TGTGCCATCGAATCGGGACAGGGCACAGATACGCAGTATTTT

size: .
D: .
V: TRBV5-1
J: TRBJ2-5
CDR3: CASRFGSGLETQYF
DNA: TGCGCCAGCAGATTCGGGTCAGGGCTAGAGACCCAGTACTTC

size: few
D: .
V: TRBV5-6
J: TRBJ2-3
CDR3: CASSSGLDTDTQYF
DNA: TGTGCCAGCAGCTCGGGACTCGACACAGATACGCAGTATTTT

size: .
D: TRBD1
V: TRBV29-1
J: TRBJ1-1
CDR3: CSALKTGGGTEAFF
DNA: TGCAGCGCCCTCAAAACAGGGGGCGGTACTGAAGCTTTCTTT

size: many
D: .
V: TRBV5-5
J: TRBJ1-1
CDR3: CASSFSWTNTEAFF
DNA: TGTGCCAGCAGCTTTTCGTGGACGAACACTGAAGCTTTCTTT

size: many
D: .
V: TRBV20-1
J: TRBJ2-5
CDR3: CSARDTGEETQYF
DNA: TGCAGTGCTAGAGATACCGGGGAAGAGACCCAGTACTTC

size: few
D: .
V: TRBV28
J: TRBJ2-7
CDR3: CASSLGLAWEQYF
DNA: TGTGCCAGCAGTTTAGGTCTAGCGTGGGAGCAGTACTTC

size: .
D: .
V: TRBV4-2
J: TRBJ2-5
CDR3: CASSSNWVNREETQYF
DNA: TGTGCCAGCAGTTCCAACTGGGTAAATCGGGAAGAGACCCAGTACTTC

size: few
D: TRBD1
V: TRBV12-3/TRBV12-4
J: TRBJ2-4
CDR3: CASSRMTGGDTQYF
DNA: TGTGCCAGCAGCCGAATGACAGGGGGTGACACTCAGTACTTC

size: .
D: .
V: TRBV5-5
J: TRBJ2-1
CDR3: CASSLERGPYNEQFF
DNA: TGTGCCAGCAGCTTGGAGAGGGGCCCCTACAATGAGCAGTTCTTC